The 31 T cell receptor beta chains below were found in one sample sequenced in a study of blood T cell repertoires in COVID-19. Method: immunoSEQ multiplex PCR; TCRdb's copy keeps in-frame clones and lacks some. In the table there are approximately 120,000 clones, approximately 80% of which are singletons. Sequenced material: peripheral blood. The origin of the receptors is a woman aged 45 to 65 with acute or convalescent COVID-19.

This clone was detected a few times. The chain recombines TRBV19 with TRBJ2-1; 13 nucleotides align to TRBD2. Per the germline V gene, CDR1 is LNHDA and CDR2 is SQIVND (reference sequence). V gave up 0 bases and J gave up 7 bases; unmatched junction bases: 3. CDR3 length: 16 residues. CDR3 coding DNA: TGTGCCAGTAGTATAGATGGACTAGCGGGAGTTAATGAGCAGTTCTTC. This codes for CASSIDGLAGVNEQFF.

A single count supports this clone. This chain uses TRBV24-1 with TRBJ2-1, with D possibly matching TRBD2 (6 bases). The CDR3 is 16 amino acids. CDR1 and CDR2 (germline): KGHDR, SFDVKD. Trimming took off 3 bases at V and 0 bases at J, with 11 bases between the two ends. The CDR3 reads CATSDPAAGSYNEQFF. The CDR3 nucleotides read TGTGCCACCAGTGATCCAGCAGCGGGCTCCTACAATGAGCAGTTCTTC.

The rearrangement joins TRBV5-6 to TRBJ1-3, with TRBD1 identical over 10 bases. The J segment lost 3 bases and the V segment lost 3 bases, leaving 6 bases of the junction unmatched. The CDR3 consists of 16 residues. The germline CDR1 and CDR2 sequences are SGHDT and YYEEEE. The CDR3 DNA reads as TGTGCCAGCAGCTACACGGGACAGGGGTATGGAAACACCATATATTTT. Amino acid sequence: CASSYTGQGYGNTIYF.

The chain joins TRBV6-5 to TRBJ1-4, with D possibly matching TRBD1 (5 bases). CDR1 is MNHEY, CDR2 SVGAGI, per germline. The CDR3 has 14 residues. Trimming removed 6 bases from V and 3 bases from J, with 11 bases in between. CDR3 DNA: TGTGCCAGCAGCTCAGGGTCCCCTAATGAAAAACTGTTTTTT. Translating gives CASSSGSPNEKLFF.

This chain connects TRBV5-1 to TRBJ1-6, with TRBD1 matching 8 bases. Trimming cost V 6 bases and J 10 bases; bases outside gene matches: 9. The CDR3 runs to 14 residues. Germline values: CDR1 SGHRS, CDR2 YFSETQ. In DNA, the CDR3 is TGCGCCAGCACCCAGGACAGGGCCCGATCACCCCTCCACTTT. Its protein product is CASTQDRARSPLHF.

V gene TRBV3-1 (or the pseudogene TRBV3-2) combines with J gene TRBJ2-2; D unresolved. CDR1 and CDR2 (germline): LGHDT, YNNKEL (reference sequence). This CDR3 spans 13 amino acids. Deletions cut 4 bases from V and 4 bases from J, with 7 bases between. CDR3 nucleotide sequence: TGTGCCAGCAGCCTCCTTAGCACCGGGGAGCTGTTTTTT. Translation gives CASSLLSTGELFF.

The table lists this clone with a count of one. The J gene is TRBJ2-3, the V gene TRBV15, with D hard to call. V was shortened by 5 bases and J by 1 base, with 16 bases between the two germline ends. Germline V lookup: CDR1 LNHNV, CDR2 YYDKDF (reference sequence). This CDR3 has 16 residues. The CDR3 spells CATSPTGSPGTDTQYF. CDR3 nucleotide sequence: TGTGCCACCAGCCCAACCGGGTCCCCGGGCACAGATACGCAGTATTTT.

This chain uses TRBV5-1 with TRBJ2-1; D is unclear. The CDR3 is made up of 11 amino acids. Per germline, CDR1 SGHRS and CDR2 YFSETQ. Trimming took 3 bases from V and 8 from J, leaving 6 bases between them. In nucleotides, the CDR3 is TGCGCCAGCAGCTCAGACTATGAGCAGTTCTTC. This encodes CASSSDYEQFF.

This clone is large. The chain has TRBV27 and TRBJ2-2; TRBD1 agrees at 7 bases. The CDR3 runs to 15 residues. With 2 bases clipped from V and 8 bases from J, the junction kept 8 bases outside the gene matches. CDR1 and CDR2 from the germline V gene are MNHEY and SMNVEV (reference sequence). DNA for the CDR3: TGTGCCAGCAGTTTAGGTCAGGGGGTTGTGGGGGAGCTGTTTTTT. Amino acid sequence: CASSLGQGVVGELFF.

V gene TRBV11-3 combines with J gene TRBJ2-3, with D maybe TRBD1 (6 bases). This CDR3 spans 18 amino acids. Trimming cost V 1 base and J 3 bases, with 20 bases left between them. Germline lookup yields CDR1 SGHNT and CDR2 YENEEA. CDR3 amino acids: CASSLGTGLLPGTDTQYF. In DNA form, the CDR3 reads TGTGCCAGCAGCTTAGGAACAGGGCTACTACCCGGTACAGATACGCAGTATTTT.

The J gene is TRBJ2-5, the V gene TRBV11-2; D possibly corresponds to TRBD1 (6 bases). The V gene's germline CDR1 is SGHAT and CDR2 FQNNGV. Trimming cost V 5 bases and J 4 bases, with 17 bases left between them. CDR3 size: 15 residues. CDR3 sequence: CASSAYRALGETQYF. Written as DNA, the CDR3 is TGTGCCAGCAGCGCTTACAGGGCCCTCGGAGAGACCCAGTACTTC.

The V and J genes are TRBV28 and TRBJ1-5, with no clear D. Germline V gene sequence: CDR1 MDHEN, CDR2 SYDVKM. The CDR3 consists of 13 residues. Trimming took 7 bases from V and 5 from J, leaving 12 bases between them. CDR3: CASTSWRDQPQHF. The CDR3 DNA is TGTGCCAGCACCTCTTGGAGGGATCAGCCCCAGCATTTT.

The J gene is TRBJ2-1, the V gene TRBV4-2; TRBD2 agrees at 7 bases. V shed 1 base and J 4 bases; nucleotides not matched to a gene: 4. This CDR3 is built from 15 residues. The germline gives CDR1 LGHNA, CDR2 YNFKEQ. The CDR3 loop is CASSQGGREYNEQFF. In DNA form, the CDR3 reads TGTGCCAGCAGCCAAGGCGGGAGAGAATACAATGAGCAGTTCTTC.

V usage is TRBV2 and J usage is TRBJ2-1, with a tentative D call TRBD1 (5 bases). Per the germline V gene, CDR1 is SNHLY and CDR2 is FYNNEI. V was clipped by 2 bases and J by 10 bases, with 12 bases between them. The length of the CDR3 is 13 residues. The DNA for the CDR3 is TGTGCCAGCAGTGAAAGCCAGGGTCTGGAGCAGTTCTTC. Protein product: CASSESQGLEQFF.

The chain is built from TRBV14 and TRBJ2-2; possibly TRBD1 for D (6 bases). The CDR3 contains 16 residues. V was cut by 1 base and J by 5 bases, with 14 bases left in between. Germline lookup yields CDR1 SGHDN and CDR2 FVKESK. The CDR3, as DNA: TGTGCCAGCAGCCAAGGCCCAGGGGTTAGGACCGGGGAGCTGTTTTTT. This encodes CASSQGPGVRTGELFF. Drawing the rest from reference TRBV14 and TRBJ2-2, the complete variable domain is EAGVTQFPSHSVIEKGQTVTLRCDPISGHDNLYWYRRVMGKEIKFLLHFVKESKQDESGMPNNRFLAERTGGTYSTLKVQPAELEDSGVYFCASSQGPGVRTGELFFGEGSRLTVL.

The gene calls are TRBV20-1 and TRBJ2-1; D possibly corresponds to TRBD2 (6 bases). CDR3 length equals 10 residues. Per germline, CDR1 DFQATT and CDR2 SNEGSKA (reference sequence). Trimming removed 6 bases from V and 15 bases from J, with 15 bases in between. This CDR3 reads CSAGDFPRFF. The CDR3 coding sequence is TGCAGTGCCGGGGACTTCCCTCGGTTCTTC.

The chain carries TRBV18 and TRBJ1-4; TRBD1 is a possible D gene (6 bases). In germline, CDR1 is KGHSH, CDR2 LQKENI. There are 14 residues in the CDR3. The V gene lost 4 bases and the J gene lost 7 bases, with 13 bases spanning the gap. The CDR3 DNA follows: TGTGCCAGCTCACGACAGGCTACACCTGAAAAACTGTTTTTT. Its translation is CASSRQATPEKLFF.

This clone was seen once. The rearrangement links TRBV5-5 to TRBJ2-2, with D maybe TRBD1 (6 bases). The CDR3 spans 15 residues. V lost 7 bases and J lost 4, with 17 bases in between. Germline values: CDR1 SGHKS, CDR2 YYEKEE (reference sequence). The CDR3 spells CASGTRTGPTGELFF. The CDR3 region has the DNA TGTGCCAGCGGGACCCGTACAGGGCCCACCGGGGAGCTGTTTTTT.

This rearrangement joins TRBV11-1 to TRBJ2-1; 7 nucleotides match TRBD2. V shed 8 bases, J shed 12 bases, and the junction held 16 bases outside the gene matches. Germline CDR1 SGHAT, CDR2 FQDESV (reference sequence). This CDR3 is built from 14 residues. CDR3 nucleotides: TGTGCCAGCTCCAGACTAGCCTTAAACCTCAGGCAGTTCTTC. Residues: CASSRLALNLRQFF.

The chain is built from TRBV3-1 (or the pseudogene TRBV3-2) and TRBJ2-2; no firm D call. CDR1 and CDR2 (germline): LGHDT, YNNKEL (reference sequence). The CDR3 loop spans 15 amino acids. The V gene lost 1 base and the J gene lost 8 bases, with 14 bases spanning the gap. The CDR3: CASSQGPYFSGELFF. CDR3 DNA: TGTGCCAGCAGCCAAGGGCCTTATTTTTCAGGGGAGCTGTTTTTT.

The chain recombines TRBV9 with TRBJ2-1; 12 bases are a match to TRBD2. CDR3 length: 17 amino acids. With 4 bases clipped from V and 7 bases from J, the junction kept 12 bases outside the gene matches. Germline-derived CDR1 and CDR2 are SGDLS and YYNGEE. CDR3 in DNA: TGTGCCAGCAGCTTGACCCTGACTAGCGGGAGTTCAAATGAGCAGTTCTTC. Protein sequence: CASSLTLTSGSSNEQFF.

This chain links TRBV7-9 with TRBJ2-1, with TRBD2 matching over 11 bases. After removal of 5 bases from V and 6 bases from J, the junction contained 9 bases not matched to a gene. The CDR3 spans 16 residues. Germline V gene lookup returns CDR1 SEHNR and CDR2 FQNEAQ (reference sequence). The CDR3 loop reads CASSQTTSGSSNEQFF. CDR3 coding DNA: TGTGCCAGCAGCCAAACCACTAGCGGGAGTAGCAATGAGCAGTTCTTC. The full variable domain, in which reference TRBV7-9 and TRBJ2-1 provide the parts outside the CDR3, is DTGVSQNPRHKITKRGQNVTFRCDPISEHNRLYWYRQTLGQGPEFLTYFQNEAQLEKSRLLSDRFSAERPKGSFSTLEIQRTEQGDSAMYLCASSQTTSGSSNEQFFGPGTRLTVL.

The rearrangement links TRBV6-1 to TRBJ2-7; TRBD2 matches 9 bases. V gave up 4 bases and J gave up 5 bases; unmatched junction bases: 21. The CDR3 consists of 19 residues. Germline V CDR1 and CDR2: MNHNS, SASEGT. CDR3 DNA sequence: TGTGCCAGCAGTGCGCCGCGGAGCGGGAGGTCCGCTCAGGCGAACGAGCAGTACTTC. This encodes CASSAPRSGRSAQANEQYF.

This chain joins TRBV6-1 and TRBJ1-3; D might be TRBD1 (5 bases). Trimming left V 5 bases short and J 0 bases short, with 8 bases between. The CDR3 has 14 amino acids. Germline CDR1 is MNHNS and CDR2 is SASEGT. CDR3 nucleotides: TGTGCCAGCAGTCGGGGGGACTCTGGAAACACCATATATTTT. Translated, it gives CASSRGDSGNTIYF.

This clone was seen only once. The chain links TRBV2 to TRBJ1-2; 8 bases are a match to TRBD1. This CDR3 comprises 14 residues. J was trimmed by 6 bases and V by 6 bases; bases with no gene match: 9. CDR1 and CDR2 (germline): SNHLY, FYNNEI. The CDR3 DNA sequence: TGTGCCAGCAGGGTACAGGGGGTAGTGAATGGCTACACCTTC. This gives the protein CASRVQGVVNGYTF. Using reference TRBV2 and TRBJ1-2 for the parts outside the CDR3, the full variable domain is EPEVTQTPSHQVTQMGQEVILRCVPISNHLYFYWYRQILGQKVEFLVSFYNNEISEKSEIFDDQFSVERPDGSNFTLKIRSTKLEDSAMYFCASRVQGVVNGYTFGSGTRLTVV.

The rearrangement uses TRBV6-5 and TRBJ2-7; tentative D call: TRBD1 (6 bases). V lost 7 bases to trimming and J lost 3 bases, with 13 bases between them. This CDR3 is 13 amino acids long. The germline gives CDR1 MNHEY, CDR2 SVGAGI. The CDR3, as DNA: TGTGCCAGCACATCCGGGACAAGCTACGAGCAGTACTTC. Encoded protein: CASTSGTSYEQYF.

The chain is built from TRBV3-1 (or the pseudogene TRBV3-2) and TRBJ1-4; D unresolved. Trimming took 1 base from V and 3 from J, leaving 12 bases between them. CDR1 and CDR2 (germline): LGHDT, YNNKEL (reference sequence). The CDR3 consists of 16 residues. In DNA form, the CDR3 reads TGTGCCAGCAGCCAAGGTGCCGGGGTCCCTAATGAAAAACTGTTTTTT. Protein: CASSQGAGVPNEKLFF.

The CDR3 is CASSVGGTGGGYTF. The CDR3 nucleotides read TGTGCCAGCAGCGTAGGTGGGACGGGAGGTGGCTACACCTTC. The chain carries TRBV9 and TRBJ1-2, with TRBD1 as a possible D gene (5 bases). The germline gives CDR1 SGDLS, CDR2 YYNGEE. The CDR3 length is 14 residues. Trimming removed 0 bases at V and 7 bases at J, with 13 bases between. Filled out from reference TRBV9 and TRBJ1-2, the complete variable domain reads DSGVTQTPKHLITATGQRVTLRCSPRSGDLSVYWYQQSLDQGLQFLIQYYNGEERAKGNILERFSAQQFPDLHSELNLSSLELGDSALYFCASSVGGTGGGYTFGSGTRLTVV.

This rearrangement joins TRBV30 to TRBJ2-3, with 10 bases aligning to TRBD1. V shed 3 bases, J shed 3 bases, and the junction held 9 bases outside the gene matches. Germline lookup yields CDR1 GTSNPN and CDR2 SVGIG (reference sequence). The CDR3 extends over 16 amino acids. The CDR3 bases are TGTGCCTGGAGCCTTAAGCGACAGGGGGCAACAGATACGCAGTATTTT. Its protein product is CAWSLKRQGATDTQYF.

The genes are TRBV29-1 and TRBJ1-5; D remains ambiguous. V shed 8 bases and J shed 0 bases, with 11 bases lying between them. The CDR3 runs to 13 residues. CDR1 SQVTM and CDR2 ANQGSEA come from the germline V gene. CDR3 region: CSPDKDSNQPQHF. For the CDR3, the DNA is TGCAGCCCAGACAAGGATAGCAATCAGCCCCAGCATTTT.

CDR3 protein: CASSIEGLASEQYF. As DNA, the CDR3 is TGTGCCAGTAGTATAGAAGGACTAGCCTCCGAGCAGTACTTC. V usage is TRBV19 and J usage is TRBJ2-7, with 8 bases that match TRBD2. From germline, CDR1 is LNHDA and CDR2 SQIVND (reference sequence). The CDR3 loop spans 14 amino acids. V was pared by 0 bases and J by 6 bases, with 4 bases of the junction left unmatched.